This T cell receptor (beta chain) came from a study of cytomegalovirus exposure and HLA in healthy donors. Across the study: Approximately 85 million unique TCRs from HLA-typed donors were held in an early release of data.

A note on this clone: Its antigen is currently unknown.

With 60 Vbeta and 13 Jbeta primers, the PCR was carried out. The assay was immunoSEQ multiplex PCR, and TCRdb's table has in-frame clones only and misses some. The sample includes about 160,000 clones, roughly three quarters of them seen just once. Study-level findings and limits: Excluded were some V segments that proved indistinguishable, including TRBV6-2 and TRBV6-3. An analysis was carried out later, and it reportedly showed fewer N-insertions in an Asian-associated ancestry cluster than the roughly 700-donor mean.

Germline V lookup: CDR1 MDHEN, CDR2 SYDVKM. V lost 6 bases and J 6 bases, leaving 22 bases between the germline ends. The CDR3 spans 16 residues. The receptor was isolated from a human donor in good health. The specimen was PBMCs. This chain links TRBV28 with TRBJ2-3, with D perhaps TRBD2 (5 bases). CDR3 sequence (DNA): TGTGCCAGCAGCGTCCTCCTAGTGCCTGGCGGGGATACGCAGTATTTT. It codes for CASSVLLVPGGDTQYF.